The 8 T cell receptor beta chains presented below share a single source sample, sequenced in a study of molecular identifiers for immune sequencing clone quantification. TCRdb analysed the PCR reads with MiXCR anew, one entry per CDR3 protein. The sample has more than 450,000 distinct CDR3 sequences; roughly 24% are singletons. The source material was naive CD8+ T cells from blood, with Jurkat cell RNA spiked in. Subset reported: FACS-sorted CD8+CD4-CCR7+CD45RA+ naive T cells. Receptors were obtained from a human donor in good health. Some libraries in this study had Jurkat cell RNA spiked in.

This clonotype was counted many times. The V and J genes are TRBV11-2 and TRBJ2-7, with 8 positions matching TRBD1. CDR1 and CDR2 (germline): SGHAT, FQNNGV. The trim removed 6 bases at V and 1 base at J, leaving 5 bases unmatched. There are 14 residues in the CDR3. The CDR3 DNA is TGTGCCAGCAGATACGGACAGGGTTCCTACGAGCAGTACTTC. Its protein is CASRYGQGSYEQYF.

This clonotype was seen only a few times. This chain joins TRBV10-3 and TRBJ2-7; D ambiguous. The CDR3 has 15 residues. CDR1 and CDR2 from the germline V gene are ENHRY and SYGVKD. With 7 bases removed from V and 2 bases from J, the gap between germline ends came to 18 bases. CDR3 in DNA: TGTGCCATCAATCAAGGACCGGAAAGCGCCTACGAGCAGTACTTC. It specifies CAINQGPESAYEQYF.

The chain couples TRBV6-2 or TRBV6-3 to TRBJ2-1, with 10 bases fitting TRBD2. Germline V lookup: CDR1 MNHEY, CDR2 SVGEGT. V dropped 4 bases and J dropped 7; count of bases not matched to a gene: 7. This CDR3 is built from 15 residues. This chain's CDR3 is CASSLPSGGANEQFF. The CDR3 nucleotides read TGTGCCAGCAGTTTACCCAGCGGGGGGGCAAATGAGCAGTTCTTC.

This chain connects TRBV25-1 to TRBJ2-3; no clear D. The CDR3 runs 14 residues. Looked up from germline, CDR1 is MGHDK and CDR2 is SYGVNS. Between the trimmed V and J ends, which lost 4 bases and 2 bases, there was a span of 10 bases. This CDR3 reads CASSGLANTDTQYF. The CDR3 region has the DNA TGTGCCAGCAGTGGGTTAGCCAACACAGATACGCAGTATTTT.

In its sample, this clonotype was seen a few times. The chain uses TRBV12-3 or TRBV12-4 and TRBJ2-3; D is uncertain. CDR3 length: 18 amino acids. Trimming shortened V by 4 bases and J by 6 bases, and 26 bases separated the two germline ends. CDR3 protein: CASSSQPLPVSVGDTQYF. CDR3 bases: TGTGCCAGCAGTTCCCAACCCCTCCCGGTGAGCGTCGGGGATACGCAGTATTTT.

This clonotype was counted ten times or more. The DNA for the CDR3 is TGCGCCAGCAGCCAAGATACTAGCGGGGGGTCAGATACGCAGTATTTT. This sequence encodes CASSQDTSGGSDTQYF. This chain uses TRBV4-3 with TRBJ2-3; 12 positions match TRBD2. The CDR3 is 16 residues long. With V trimmed by 0 bases and J by 4 bases, 2 bases remained unmatched. Germline V gives CDR1 LGHNA, CDR2 YSLEER.

Of note for this clonotype: Without the conserved terminal phenylalanine or tryptophan, this CDR3 likely stems from a read error. The chain combines TRBV6-2 or TRBV6-3 with TRBJ2-1, with D tentatively TRBD1 (6 bases). Trimming pared 4 bases from V and 6 bases from J, leaving 10 bases between. Germline V gene data show CDR1 as MNHEY and CDR2 as SVGEGT. This CDR3 spans 13 amino acids. The DNA for the CDR3 is TGTGCCAGCAGTTCGGGACAATTCAATGAGCAGTTCCTC. Encoded protein: CASSSGQFNEQFL.

This clonotype was recorded many times. J is TRBJ2-7 and V is TRBV27; D is undetermined. The CDR3 extends over 13 amino acids. Germline lookup yields CDR1 MNHEY and CDR2 SMNVEV (reference sequence). Deletions cut 3 bases from V and 3 bases from J, with 9 bases between. As DNA, the CDR3 is TGTGCCAGCAGTTTGGGCAGTTACTACGAGCAGTACTTC. This encodes CASSLGSYYEQYF.